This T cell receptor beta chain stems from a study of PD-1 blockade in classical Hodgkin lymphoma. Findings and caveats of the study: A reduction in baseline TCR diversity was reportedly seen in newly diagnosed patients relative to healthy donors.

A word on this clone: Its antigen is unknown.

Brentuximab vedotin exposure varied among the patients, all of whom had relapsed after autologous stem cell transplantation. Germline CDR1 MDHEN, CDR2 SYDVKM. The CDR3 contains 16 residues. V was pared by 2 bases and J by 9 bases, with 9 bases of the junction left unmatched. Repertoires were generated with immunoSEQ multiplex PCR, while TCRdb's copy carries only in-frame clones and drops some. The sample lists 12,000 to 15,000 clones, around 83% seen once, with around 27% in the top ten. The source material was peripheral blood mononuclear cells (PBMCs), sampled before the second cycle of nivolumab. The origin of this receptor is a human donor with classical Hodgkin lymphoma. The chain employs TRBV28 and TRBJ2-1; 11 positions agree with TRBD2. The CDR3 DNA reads TGTGCCAGCAGTTTAACGTCTAGCGGGGGGTTCGGTGAGCAGTTCTTC. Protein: CASSLTSSGGFGEQFF.